This TCR beta chain was sequenced during a study of blood T cell repertoires in COVID-19. Germline-derived CDR1 and CDR2 are MNHEY and SVGAGI. With 6 bases removed from V and 6 bases from J, the gap between germline ends came to 21 bases. The CDR3 has 15 amino acids. Each participant's cohort was designated according to participant-reported clinical history. Repertoires were generated with immunoSEQ multiplex PCR, while TCRdb's copy carries only in-frame clones and drops some. The sample includes 150,000 to 200,000 clones, about four fifths of them seen just once. The TCR sequence derives from a woman aged 25 to 45 who had been exposed to COVID-19. This rearrangement joins TRBV6-5 to TRBJ2-7; D perhaps matches TRBD1 (5 bases). Sequenced: PBMCs or T cells enriched from blood (not recorded which). Written as DNA, the CDR3 is TGTGCCAGCAGCCTACGGACACCGCCGACTGTCGAGCAGTACTTC. This codes for CASSLRTPPTVEQYF.